The clone carrying this TCR beta chain occurred many times. The antigen is undetermined. Prepared libraries of TCR beta cDNA carried unique molecular identifiers. TCRdb re-called the PCR reads through MiXCR, storing one row per CDR3 protein. The data show 150,000 to 200,000 distinct CDR3 sequences, approximately 28% seen once. CDR1 LNHNV and CDR2 YYDKDF come from the germline V gene (reference sequence). V was trimmed by 3 bases and J by 7 bases, leaving 10 bases between them. The CDR3 sequence is 13 residues long. The sample comes from a study of post-analysis software for immune sequencing data. Overall study results and limits: TRBV5-6, TRBV5-1 and TRBV20-1 belonged to a set of about five TRBV segments that were more frequent in patients than controls.

The receptor was isolated from a girl aged 5-17 years with multiple sclerosis. The rearrangement uses TRBV15 and TRBJ2-1; D is undetermined. The sequenced sample consisted of blood. Written as DNA, the CDR3 is TGTGCCACCAGCAGCTCTTCCTTGAATGAGCAGTTCTTC. Amino acid sequence: CATSSSSLNEQFF.